This TCR beta chain was profiled in a study of cytomegalovirus exposure and HLA in healthy donors. Primers for the PCR totalled 60 Vbeta and 13 Jbeta. Assay: immunoSEQ multiplex PCR; the TCRdb copy retains only in-frame clones and omits some. The sample gives about 120,000 clones, around a tenth of which show up once; approximately 3% is in the top ten. Germline trimming cut 4 bases from V and 7 bases from J; bases unmatched to any gene: 14. The germline V gene has CDR1 MNHNS and CDR2 SASEGT. CDR3 length: 17 residues. The sequenced sample was PBMCs. The V and J genes are TRBV6-1 and TRBJ2-7; 12 bases fit TRBD2. This clonotype was obtained from a man aged 25 to 40 in good health and CMV-seronegative. CDR3 coding DNA: TGTGCCAGCAGTGCCTACGCCCTAGCGGGAGGGCCTTTAGAGCAGTACTTC. This codes for CASSAYALAGGPLEQYF.